Following are 13 T cell receptor beta chains from one sample sequenced in a study of OX40 agonist ivuxolimab in advanced cancers. The protocol was immunoSEQ multiplex PCR, while the TCRdb copy is restricted to in-frame clones and leaves out a portion. The table records about 79,000 clones, 90% of them present only once. This specimen was CD4+ or CD8+ T cells sorted from blood, taken in a trial of the OX40 agonist ivuxolimab. Every receptor here comes from an adult with an advanced solid tumor such as melanoma, head and neck, liver or kidney cancer.

V gene TRBV30 combines with J gene TRBJ2-7, with D unclear. The CDR3 has 12 residues. Trimming removed 3 bases at V and 1 base at J, with 7 bases between. CDR1 is GTSNPN, CDR2 SVGIG, per germline (reference sequence). The CDR3 region is CAWRQVSYEQYF. CDR3 DNA: TGTGCCTGGAGGCAGGTTTCCTACGAGCAGTACTTC.

The chain has TRBV5-6 and TRBJ2-1; D tentatively fits TRBD1 or TRBD2 (5 bases each). Trimming took 4 bases from V and 8 from J, leaving 10 bases between them. Per germline, CDR1 SGHDT and CDR2 YYEEEE. The CDR3 length is 12 residues. The CDR3 protein is CASSRGVDEQFF. The CDR3 region has the DNA TGTGCCAGCAGCCGAGGGGTCGATGAGCAGTTCTTC.

Written as DNA, the CDR3 is TGTGCCAGCAGCTTATTCCTAGCGGGGGGGCAAGATACGCAGTATTTT. The encoded protein is CASSLFLAGGQDTQYF. J is TRBJ2-3 and V is TRBV7-9; 12 positions agree with TRBD2. Germline V lookup: CDR1 SEHNR, CDR2 FQNEAQ (reference sequence). The CDR3 runs 16 residues. The trim removed 2 bases at V and 5 bases at J, leaving 5 bases unmatched.

The chain recombines TRBV7-9 with TRBJ1-3; TRBD1 aligns across 7 bases. The CDR3 has 13 residues. Germline values: CDR1 SEHNR, CDR2 FQNEAQ (reference sequence). The junction had 6 bases not matched to a gene; V was cut back by 6 bases and J by 7 bases. The CDR3: CASSTTGVNTIYF. CDR3 bases: TGTGCCAGCAGTACAACAGGGGTCAACACCATATATTTT.

This clone was seen just once. The chain links TRBV5-1 to TRBJ1-2, with 8 positions matching TRBD1. The V gene end was trimmed by 0 bases and the J gene end by 0 bases; junction bases not matched to a gene: 4. This CDR3 comprises 16 residues. Germline values: CDR1 SGHRS, CDR2 YFSETQ. The CDR3: CASSLDAGGANYGYTF. The CDR3 nucleotides are TGCGCCAGCAGCTTGGATGCAGGGGGCGCTAACTATGGCTACACCTTC.

This chain uses TRBV4-1 with TRBJ2-1; D unclear. V dropped 0 bases and J dropped 14 bases, with 11 bases sitting between them. The germline gives CDR1 MGHRA, CDR2 YSYEKL. The CDR3 runs to 12 residues. The CDR3 sequence is CASSQDEVREFF. CDR3 nucleotide sequence: TGCGCCAGCAGCCAAGATGAGGTCAGAGAGTTCTTC.

The chain recombines TRBV13 with TRBJ2-1; D call uncertain. The V end was cut by 5 bases, the J end by 3 bases, with 17 bases between. Germline V CDR1 and CDR2: PRHDT, FYEKMQ (reference sequence). CDR3 length equals 16 residues. The CDR3 loop is CASSPKNPNSYNEQFF. The CDR3 nucleotides read TGTGCCAGCAGCCCCAAGAACCCCAACAGCTACAATGAGCAGTTCTTC.

This chain links TRBV19 with TRBJ1-1; D gene ambiguous. The V and J ends lost 7 bases and 5 bases respectively, with 14 bases between them. Germline V gives CDR1 LNHDA, CDR2 SQIVND (reference sequence). The CDR3 is 13 residues long. CDR3 sequence: CASKLQDGTEAFF. As DNA, the CDR3 is TGTGCCAGTAAATTGCAGGATGGAACTGAAGCTTTCTTT.

This clone has only a few counts. The chain links TRBV28 to TRBJ1-1; the D is unclear. The CDR3 covers 11 residues. CDR1 and CDR2 from the germline V gene are MDHEN and SYDVKM. The V gene lost 5 bases and the J gene lost 2 bases, with 3 bases spanning the gap. The CDR3 loop reads CASSPNTEAFF. Here the CDR3 DNA reads TGTGCCAGCAGTCCTAACACTGAAGCTTTCTTT.

The chain has TRBV11-2 and TRBJ1-1; D not resolved. Per germline, CDR1 SGHAT and CDR2 FQNNGV. Trimming removed 5 bases from V and 4 bases from J, with 14 bases in between. The length of the CDR3 is 14 residues. CDR3 coding DNA: TGTGCCAGCAGCCTTCAGGACCGAATCACTGAAGCTTTCTTT. This translates into CASSLQDRITEAFF. The variable domain in full, with the rest retrieved from reference TRBV11-2 and TRBJ1-1, is EAGVAQSPRYKIIEKRQSVAFWCNPISGHATLYWYQQILGQGPKLLIQFQNNGVVDDSQLPKDRFSAERLKGVDSTLKIQPAKLEDSAVYLCASSLQDRITEAFFGQGTRLTVV.

J is TRBJ2-5 and V is TRBV7-2; D is uncertain. Trimming pared 5 bases from V and 0 bases from J, leaving 7 bases between. CDR1 SGHTA and CDR2 FQGNSA come from the germline V gene. The CDR3 is 13 residues long. CDR3 nucleotide sequence: TGTGCCAGCAGCGGGTTTTACCAAGAGACCCAGTACTTC. This sequence encodes CASSGFYQETQYF.

The chain recombines TRBV19 with TRBJ2-2; D remains ambiguous. The germline CDR1 and CDR2 sequences are LNHDA and SQIVND (reference sequence). This CDR3 has 13 residues. V was pared by 1 base and J by 5 bases, with 5 bases between. CDR3 coding DNA: TGTGCCAGTAGTATAGGGACGACCGGGGAGCTGTTTTTT. Translating gives CASSIGTTGELFF. Using reference TRBV19 and TRBJ2-2 for the parts outside the CDR3, the full variable domain is DGGITQSPKYLFRKEGQNVTLSCEQNLNHDAMYWYRQDPGQGLRLIYYSQIVNDFQKGDIAEGYSVSREKKESFPLTVTSAQKNPTAFYLCASSIGTTGELFFGEGSRLTVL.

The chain recombines TRBV11-2 with TRBJ2-3; D gene ambiguous. Germline loops: CDR1 SGHAT, CDR2 FQNNGV. V shed 5 bases and J shed 4 bases, with 13 bases lying between them. This CDR3 spans 14 amino acids. CDR3 coding DNA: TGTGCCAGCAGCGCTAGAGGATGGGCAGATACGCAGTATTTT. Translation gives CASSARGWADTQYF. The full variable domain, with the rest looked up from reference TRBV11-2 and TRBJ2-3, is EAGVAQSPRYKIIEKRQSVAFWCNPISGHATLYWYQQILGQGPKLLIQFQNNGVVDDSQLPKDRFSAERLKGVDSTLKIQPAKLEDSAVYLCASSARGWADTQYFGPGTRLTVL.